The 29 T cell receptor beta chains below come from one sample, sequenced in a study of CD8 T cells in Susac syndrome. Random hexamers were used to reverse transcribe roughly 0.5 to 1 ug of RNA. TCRdb reprocessed the immunoSEQ multiplex PCR reads via MiXCR and lists one record per CDR3 protein. The sample holds roughly 100,000 distinct CDR3 sequences; around 96% are singletons and the top ten take roughly 0.62%. The sample comprised CD8+ T cells from PBMCs. The receptors shown here come from a human donor with Susac syndrome.

The chain uses TRBV19 and TRBJ2-2; D is undetermined. The CDR3 length is 14 residues. Per germline, CDR1 LNHDA and CDR2 SQIVND (reference sequence). With 3 bases removed from V and 0 bases from J, the gap between germline ends came to 5 bases. The DNA of the CDR3 is TGTGCCAGTAGTATCGATGCGAACACCGGGGAGCTGTTTTTT. This sequence encodes CASSIDANTGELFF. The variable domain in full, completed from reference TRBV19 and TRBJ2-2, reads DGGITQSPKYLFRKEGQNVTLSCEQNLNHDAMYWYRQDPGQGLRLIYYSQIVNDFQKGDIAEGYSVSREKKESFPLTVTSAQKNPTAFYLCASSIDANTGELFFGEGSRLTVL.

This chain uses TRBV28 with TRBJ1-2, with 8 nucleotides matching TRBD1. V was pared by 5 bases and J by 2 bases, with 1 base of the junction left unmatched. This CDR3 spans 13 amino acids. CDR1 MDHEN and CDR2 SYDVKM come from the germline V gene. The CDR3 region is CASSRTGNYGYTF. CDR3 bases: TGTGCCAGCAGTCGGACAGGGAACTATGGCTACACCTTC.

The gene calls are TRBV19 and TRBJ1-5; D not resolved. Germline V gene data show CDR1 as LNHDA and CDR2 as SQIVND (reference sequence). Trimming removed 8 bases at V and 3 bases at J, with 14 bases between. CDR3 length: 14 amino acids. This CDR3 is CASAGEIDNQPQHF. CDR3 in DNA: TGTGCCAGTGCCGGGGAAATTGACAATCAGCCCCAGCATTTT.

This rearrangement joins TRBV29-1 to TRBJ2-7, with TRBD1 matching over 7 bases. This CDR3 has 15 amino acids. V shed 1 base and J 0 bases; nucleotides not matched to a gene: 6. From germline, CDR1 is SQVTM and CDR2 ANQGSEA. Here the CDR3 DNA reads TGCAGCGTTGAAGGGGTAGGGGACAGCTCCTACGAGCAGTACTTC. The encoded protein is CSVEGVGDSSYEQYF.

This clonotype was seen only once. The rearrangement joins TRBV6-2 or TRBV6-3 to TRBJ1-4, with D tentatively TRBD1 (5 bases). The germline V gene has CDR1 MNHEY and CDR2 SVGEGT. The CDR3 has 14 amino acids. Trimming took off 4 bases at V and 8 bases at J, with 14 bases between the two ends. The DNA of the CDR3 is TGTGCCAGCAGTTCCGGGACTGGGAGCGAAAAACTGTTTTTT. This translates into CASSSGTGSEKLFF.

This chain joins TRBV30 and TRBJ2-2; the D is unclear. Germline V gene lookup returns CDR1 GTSNPN and CDR2 SVGIG (reference sequence). V was shortened by 4 bases and J by 0 bases, with 12 bases between the two germline ends. There are 15 residues in the CDR3. CDR3: CAWTRLRTNTGELFF. The CDR3 region has the DNA TGTGCCTGGACACGTCTGCGTACGAACACCGGGGAGCTGTTTTTT.

The chain joins TRBV19 to TRBJ2-7; 9 nucleotides align to TRBD1. V was pared by 3 bases and J by 5 bases, with 8 bases of the junction left unmatched. CDR1 is LNHDA and CDR2 is SQIVND in the germline V gene (reference sequence). The CDR3 covers 15 residues. CDR3 sequence reads: CASSIGGQGSHEQYF. The CDR3 DNA follows: TGTGCCAGTAGTATCGGCGGACAGGGGAGCCACGAGCAGTACTTC.

The chain couples TRBV30 to TRBJ2-3; TRBD1 matches 8 bases. The CDR3 has 15 residues. With V trimmed by 1 base and J by 4 bases, 7 bases remained unmatched. Germline CDR1 GTSNPN, CDR2 SVGIG (reference sequence). The CDR3 DNA reads as TGTGCCTGGAGTGGCGGACAGGGAACATCAGATACGCAGTATTTT. This translates into CAWSGGQGTSDTQYF.

The CDR3 sequence is CSASPTGEETQYF. The CDR3 coding sequence is TGCAGTGCTAGCCCCACAGGGGAAGAGACCCAGTACTTC. This sequence joins TRBV20-1 and TRBJ2-5; 7 nucleotides align to TRBD1. The length of the CDR3 is 13 residues. Germline V gene lookup returns CDR1 DFQATT and CDR2 SNEGSKA (reference sequence). V dropped 3 bases and J dropped 3; count of bases not matched to a gene: 4.

J is TRBJ2-6 and V is TRBV10-3; the D is unclear. The CDR3 has 13 residues. The germline V and J ends were trimmed by 2 bases and 5 bases, with 4 bases remaining between them. Per the germline V gene, CDR1 is ENHRY and CDR2 is SYGVKD. CDR3 amino acids: CAISETRANVLTF. The CDR3 DNA is TGTGCCATCAGTGAGACAAGGGCCAACGTCCTGACTTTC.

V and J are TRBV21-1 and TRBJ2-3. TRBV21-1 is listed as a pseudogene. The CDR3 extends over 12 amino acids. In DNA, the CDR3 is TGTGCCAGCAGAGGATGGACAGATACGCAGTATTTT. Amino acids: CASRGWTDTQYF.

The V and J genes are TRBV2 and TRBJ2-2; D is uncertain. Germline values: CDR1 SNHLY, CDR2 FYNNEI. Trimming took off 9 bases at V and 7 bases at J, with 21 bases between the two ends. The CDR3 consists of 15 residues. The CDR3 here is CASVASAAANGELFF. CDR3 DNA sequence: TGTGCCAGTGTGGCGTCTGCTGCTGCCAACGGGGAGCTGTTTTTT.

V is TRBV7-9 and J is TRBJ1-6; TRBD1 might be the D (5 bases). V shed 1 base and J shed 10 bases, with 11 bases lying between them. The germline V gene has CDR1 SEHNR and CDR2 FQNEAQ (reference sequence). CDR3 size: 14 residues. This CDR3 reads CASSLVGVQSPLHF. In DNA, the CDR3 is TGTGCCAGCAGCTTAGTGGGGGTCCAGTCACCCCTCCACTTT. Looking up the rest from reference TRBV7-9 and TRBJ1-6 gives the full variable domain: DTGVSQNPRHKITKRGQNVTFRCDPISEHNRLYWYRQTLGQGPEFLTYFQNEAQLEKSRLLSDRFSAERPKGSFSTLEIQRTEQGDSAMYLCASSLVGVQSPLHFGNGTRLTVT.

J is TRBJ2-2 and V is TRBV6-2 or TRBV6-3; D is ambiguous. V lost 7 bases, J lost 0 bases, and 12 bases lay in between. Per the germline V gene, CDR1 is MNHEY and CDR2 is SVGEGT. The CDR3 length is 15 residues. CDR3 nucleotide sequence: TGTGCCAGCACCGACGGGCAGACGAACACCGGGGAGCTGTTTTTT. Translating it yields CASTDGQTNTGELFF.

The chain has TRBV12-3 or TRBV12-4 and TRBJ1-1, with a possible D match to TRBD1 (5 bases). The germline V and J ends were trimmed by 2 bases and 2 bases, with 9 bases remaining between them. There are 14 residues in the CDR3. In DNA, the CDR3 is TGTGCCAGCAGTTTAACGACAGAAAACACTGAAGCTTTCTTT. It is translated as CASSLTTENTEAFF.

The CDR3 region has the DNA TGCGCCAGCAGCCAAGATCAGGGGGCGAACACCGGGGAGCTGTTTTTT. Protein: CASSQDQGANTGELFF. The V call is TRBV4-1, the J call TRBJ2-2; 7 bases align to TRBD1. V shed 0 bases, J shed 0 bases, and the junction held 1 base outside the gene matches. Per the germline V gene, CDR1 is MGHRA and CDR2 is YSYEKL. This CDR3 has 16 residues.

V and J are TRBV29-1 and TRBJ2-7; D tentatively reads TRBD1 or TRBD2 (5 bases each). Trimming shortened V by 6 bases and J by 6 bases, and 15 bases separated the two germline ends. Germline values: CDR1 SQVTM, CDR2 ANQGSEA. CDR3 size: 12 residues. The CDR3 coding sequence is TGCAGCGTGGGTAATGGGGGTCGCGAGCAGTACTTC. The encoded protein is CSVGNGGREQYF.

The V call is TRBV20-1, the J call TRBJ1-1, with D possibly TRBD1 on 6 matching bases. V was trimmed by 3 bases and J by 4 bases, leaving 15 bases between them. The CDR3 loop spans 14 amino acids. CDR1 is DFQATT, CDR2 SNEGSKA, per germline (reference sequence). The CDR3 nucleotides read TGCAGTGCTAGTCGAGGTCAGGGGTTCACTGAAGCTTTCTTT. Protein product: CSASRGQGFTEAFF.

The genes are TRBV7-2 and TRBJ2-3; D is ambiguous. The CDR3 is made up of 14 amino acids. Trimming shortened V by 0 bases and J by 2 bases, and 6 bases separated the two germline ends. The V gene's germline CDR1 is SGHTA and CDR2 FQGNSA. The CDR3 spells CASSLADITDTQYF. Here the CDR3 DNA reads TGTGCCAGCAGCTTAGCCGACATCACAGATACGCAGTATTTT.

The V and J genes are TRBV5-6 and TRBJ2-1, with 9 positions matching TRBD2. Germline assignment: CDR1 SGHDT and CDR2 YYEEEE. This CDR3 is 15 amino acids long. The ends lost 0 bases at V and 8 bases at J; junction bases unmatched: 6. The CDR3 spells CASSLGLADLDEQFF. The CDR3 coding sequence is TGTGCCAGCAGCTTGGGACTAGCGGATCTCGATGAGCAGTTCTTC.

The table lists this clonotype with a few counts. The V gene is TRBV28, the J gene TRBJ2-7; 7 bases are shared with TRBD1. The CDR3 is made up of 14 amino acids. Germline V gene sequence: CDR1 MDHEN, CDR2 SYDVKM. The V and J ends lost 5 bases and 0 bases, in that order; junction bases with no gene match: 4. The CDR3 loop is CASSRGQSSYEQYF. The CDR3 nucleotides read TGTGCCAGCAGTCGGGGACAGAGCTCCTACGAGCAGTACTTC.

The chain has TRBV5-1 and TRBJ2-1, with D uncertain. Germline V gene lookup returns CDR1 SGHRS and CDR2 YFSETQ. V dropped 0 bases and J dropped 0 bases, with 7 bases sitting between them. The CDR3 contains 15 residues. CDR3 amino acids: CASSLAASSYNEQFF. CDR3 nucleotides: TGCGCCAGCAGCTTGGCAGCGAGCTCCTACAATGAGCAGTTCTTC.

In DNA, the CDR3 is TGTGCCACCCGGACAGGGATGGACAATGAGCAGTTCTTC. Protein product: CATRTGMDNEQFF. The chain joins TRBV6-5 to TRBJ2-1; 8 bases match TRBD1. Germline assignment: CDR1 MNHEY and CDR2 SVGAGI. The CDR3 length is 13 residues. Trimming took 10 bases from V and 5 from J; bases not matched to a gene: 7.

This clonotype showed up just once. The chain has TRBV7-2 and TRBJ1-2; D is unclear. The CDR3 is 11 amino acids. Germline V CDR1 and CDR2: SGHTA, FQGNSA. V dropped 1 base and J dropped 12 bases, with 9 bases sitting between them. The CDR3 reads CASSLGERDTF. The CDR3 region has the DNA TGTGCCAGCAGCTTAGGGGAGAGGGACACCTTC.

Here the CDR3 DNA reads TGTGCCAGCAGTTACCGAACTACGGGACGTATCTACAATGAGCAGTTCTTC. Protein product: CASSYRTTGRIYNEQFF. The V gene is TRBV6-2 or TRBV6-3, the J gene TRBJ2-1, with D perhaps matching TRBD1 or TRBD2 (5 bases each). The CDR3 runs 17 residues. Germline V lookup: CDR1 MNHEY, CDR2 SVGEGT. V lost 2 bases and J 3 bases, leaving 17 bases between the germline ends.

V gene TRBV20-1 combines with J gene TRBJ2-7; 7 bases agree with TRBD1. CDR3 length: 13 amino acids. Germline V gene data show CDR1 as DFQATT and CDR2 as SNEGSKA (reference sequence). The ends lost 1 base at V and 1 base at J; junction bases unmatched: 1. CDR3 in DNA: TGCAGTGCTAGAGGGACAGGTTCCTACGAGCAGTACTTC. This encodes CSARGTGSYEQYF.

This chain links TRBV5-5 with TRBJ1-2, with TRBD1 identical over 7 bases. Germline V gene data show CDR1 as SGHKS and CDR2 as YYEKEE (reference sequence). The CDR3 spans 15 residues. J gave up 0 bases and V 4 bases, and 6 bases lay outside the gene matches. CDR3: CASSDGTATNYGYTF. Written as DNA, the CDR3 is TGTGCCAGCAGCGATGGGACAGCTACTAACTATGGCTACACCTTC.

The CDR3 reads CATSSQATGGGYGYTF. In DNA, the CDR3 is TGTGCCACCAGCAGTCAAGCGACAGGGGGCGGCTATGGCTACACCTTC. The chain carries TRBV15 and TRBJ1-2; TRBD1 agrees at 10 bases. Germline CDR1 reads LNHNV; CDR2 reads YYDKDF (reference sequence). The CDR3 is made up of 16 amino acids. V shed 3 bases, J shed 4 bases, and the junction held 8 bases outside the gene matches.

The genes are TRBV5-4 and TRBJ2-3, with TRBD2 as a possible D gene (5 bases). Germline loops: CDR1 SGHNT, CDR2 YYREEE (reference sequence). This CDR3 contains 15 residues. Trimming cost V 0 bases and J 1 base, with 9 bases left between them. The CDR3 sequence is CASSLAGTGTDTQYF. CDR3 DNA: TGTGCCAGCAGCTTGGCGGGAACGGGCACAGATACGCAGTATTTT.